This T cell receptor (beta chain) was recorded in a study of blood T cell repertoires in COVID-19. Study-level information: There were acute and convalescent COVID-19 samples, and they came from the United States, Italy and Spain. From T cells, B-cell-depleted T cells, or PBMCs came the material, which was cDNA or gDNA.

Original processing notes: Amplified reference gene primers provided the basis for estimating nucleated cell counts. The protocol was immunoSEQ multiplex PCR, while the TCRdb copy is restricted to in-frame clones and leaves out a portion. V and J calls and clone size come straight from that table; D and trimming were deduced from the DNA. The table lists around 260,000 clones, about 83% of them singletons. The CDR3 runs to 14 residues. Germline-derived CDR1 and CDR2 are LGHNA and YSLEER. V was pared by 1 base and J by 3 bases, with 8 bases between. Input material: peripheral blood. The sequence came from a woman between 50 and 59 years old who had recovered from COVID-19. This chain joins TRBV4-3 and TRBJ2-3; D remains ambiguous. The CDR3 is CASSQGQATDTQYF. Here the CDR3 DNA reads TGCGCCAGCAGCCAAGGGCAGGCAACAGATACGCAGTATTTT.